A selection of T cell receptor beta chains follows, all from one sample in a study of shared clonotypes between healthy human individuals. The repertoire was sequenced with immunoSEQ multiplex PCR; TCRdb's copy has only in-frame clones and lacks some. The data hold roughly 2.6 million clones, with around nine tenths observed a single time. The sequenced material came from naive CD4+ T cells sorted from blood. The receptors derive from a man between 18 and 35 years old in good health. The CDR3 runs from the conserved cysteine through the conserved F or W. D genes are given only for firm matches. Only part of the rows carry a size: once, few, many, or a class if the clone is expanded.

CDR3 protein: CASSLGAEGYYGYTF
CDR3 DNA: TGTGCCAGCAGCCTCGGGGCGGAGGGGTACTATGGCTACACCTTC
D gene: .
clone size: .
V gene: TRBV6-4
J gene: TRBJ1-2

CDR3 protein: CASWAGEGEQFF
CDR3 DNA: TGTGCCAGCTGGGCAGGGGAAGGGGAGCAGTTCTTC
D gene: .
clone size: .
V gene: TRBV18
J gene: TRBJ2-1

CDR3 protein: CASSFSGTGVGPLHF
CDR3 DNA: TGTGCCAGCAGTTTTTCCGGGACAGGCGTAGGGCCCCTCCACTTT
D gene: TRBD1
clone size: .
V gene: TRBV28
J gene: TRBJ1-6

CDR3 protein: CASSYGLLDTGELFF
CDR3 DNA: TGCGCCAGCAGCTATGGACTACTAGACACCGGGGAGCTGTTTTTT
D gene: .
clone size: .
V gene: TRBV5-1
J gene: TRBJ2-2

CDR3 protein: CASSFNLLRDTEAFF
CDR3 DNA: TGTGCCAGCAGCTTTAACTTGTTAAGGGACACTGAAGCTTTCTTT
D gene: .
clone size: .
V gene: TRBV5-6
J gene: TRBJ1-1

CDR3 protein: CASRPGQGPYEQYF
CDR3 DNA: TGTGCCAGCAGACCGGGACAGGGACCCTACGAGCAGTACTTC
D gene: TRBD1
clone size: .
V gene: TRBV2
J gene: TRBJ2-7

CDR3 protein: CASSLRELQPQHF
CDR3 DNA: TGTGCCAGCAGCCTGAGAGAGCTCCAGCCCCAGCATTTT
D gene: .
clone size: .
V gene: TRBV7-2
J gene: TRBJ1-5

CDR3 protein: CASSLSISTDTQYF
CDR3 DNA: TGTGCCAGCAGCTTAAGCATTTCCACAGATACGCAGTATTTT
D gene: .
clone size: .
V gene: TRBV7-9
J gene: TRBJ2-3

CDR3 protein: CASSEGGPTSVYGYTF
CDR3 DNA: TGTGCCAGCAGTGAAGGGGGACCGACGTCTGTATATGGCTACACCTTC
D gene: .
clone size: .
V gene: TRBV6-1
J gene: TRBJ1-2

CDR3 protein: CASSLETARTDTQYF
CDR3 DNA: TGTGCCAGCAGCTTAGAGACAGCCCGCACAGATACGCAGTATTTT
D gene: .
clone size: .
V gene: TRBV7-9
J gene: TRBJ2-3

CDR3 protein: CASSPPGGRRDYGYTF
CDR3 DNA: TGTGCCAGCTCACCACCGGGGGGGCGACGGGACTATGGCTACACCTTC
D gene: .
clone size: .
V gene: TRBV18
J gene: TRBJ1-2

CDR3 protein: CASRDRATGANVLTF
CDR3 DNA: TGTGCCAGTAGGGACAGGGCGACTGGGGCCAACGTCCTGACTTTC
D gene: TRBD1
clone size: .
V gene: TRBV19
J gene: TRBJ2-6

CDR3 protein: CASSFSGGAGETQYF
CDR3 DNA: TGTGCTAGCAGCTTTTCCGGGGGAGCAGGAGAGACCCAGTACTTC
D gene: .
clone size: .
V gene: TRBV7-7
J gene: TRBJ2-5

CDR3 protein: CASSLAQFTGELFF
CDR3 DNA: TGTGCCAGCAGCTTGGCACAGTTCACCGGGGAGCTGTTTTTT
D gene: .
clone size: .
V gene: TRBV5-6
J gene: TRBJ2-2

CDR3 protein: CASGDSYNEQFF
CDR3 DNA: TGCGCCAGCGGGGACAGCTACAATGAGCAGTTCTTC
D gene: TRBD1
clone size: .
V gene: TRBV10-1
J gene: TRBJ2-1

CDR3 protein: CASSEEGRQKAFF
CDR3 DNA: TGTGCCAGCAGTGAAGAGGGTAGACAGAAAGCTTTCTTT
D gene: .
clone size: .
V gene: TRBV25-1
J gene: TRBJ1-1

CDR3 protein: CASSSGEVYGYTF
CDR3 DNA: TGTGCCAGCAGCTCCGGGGAAGTCTATGGCTACACCTTC
D gene: .
clone size: .
V gene: TRBV5-5
J gene: TRBJ1-2

CDR3 protein: CASSFRAGPAGGGSTDTQYF
CDR3 DNA: TGTGCCAGCAGCTTCCGAGCTGGACCAGCGGGGGGGGGTAGCACAGATACGCAGTATTTT
D gene: TRBD2
clone size: .
V gene: TRBV7-6
J gene: TRBJ2-3

CDR3 protein: CASKEGSGSGNTIYF
CDR3 DNA: TGTGCCAGCAAGGAGGGCTCAGGCTCTGGAAACACCATATATTTT
D gene: .
clone size: once
V gene: TRBV6-1
J gene: TRBJ1-3

CDR3 protein: CASSTGPGELFF
CDR3 DNA: TGTGCCAGCAGTACAGGGCCCGGGGAGCTGTTTTTT
D gene: .
clone size: .
V gene: TRBV25-1
J gene: TRBJ2-2

CDR3 protein: CASSLIPGGTTGELFF
CDR3 DNA: TGCGCCAGCAGCTTGATTCCGGGGGGTACCACCGGGGAGCTGTTTTTT
D gene: TRBD2
clone size: .
V gene: TRBV5-1
J gene: TRBJ2-2

CDR3 protein: CASRAGSNTEAFF
CDR3 DNA: TGTGCCAGCAGGGCCGGGTCGAACACTGAAGCTTTCTTT
D gene: .
clone size: .
V gene: TRBV6-1
J gene: TRBJ1-1

CDR3 protein: CASSQEMTDYGYTF
CDR3 DNA: TGCGCCAGCAGCCAAGAGATGACAGATTATGGCTACACCTTC
D gene: .
clone size: .
V gene: TRBV4-1
J gene: TRBJ1-2

CDR3 protein: CASRGGGRTYEQYF
CDR3 DNA: TGTGCCAGCAGGGGAGGTGGAAGGACCTACGAGCAGTACTTC
D gene: .
clone size: .
V gene: TRBV7-2
J gene: TRBJ2-7

CDR3 protein: CASSGRTSGSTDTQYF
CDR3 DNA: TGTGCCAGCAGCGGACGGACTAGCGGGAGCACAGATACGCAGTATTTT
D gene: TRBD2
clone size: .
V gene: TRBV9
J gene: TRBJ2-3

CDR3 protein: CASSERQGETQYF
CDR3 DNA: TGTGCCAGCTCAGAAAGACAGGGCGAGACCCAGTACTTC
D gene: TRBD1
clone size: .
V gene: TRBV18
J gene: TRBJ2-5

CDR3 protein: CASSFSPSQETQYF
CDR3 DNA: TGTGCCAGCAGTTTTAGCCCCAGCCAAGAGACCCAGTACTTC
D gene: .
clone size: once
V gene: TRBV6-5
J gene: TRBJ2-5

CDR3 protein: CASSQTGGSGEQYF
CDR3 DNA: TGTGCCAGCAGCCAGACAGGGGGTTCGGGCGAGCAGTACTTC
D gene: TRBD1
clone size: .
V gene: TRBV9
J gene: TRBJ2-7

CDR3 protein: CASSQSLADMQYF
CDR3 DNA: TGTGCCAGCAGCCAATCCTTAGCGGATATGCAGTATTTT
D gene: .
clone size: .
V gene: TRBV4-2
J gene: TRBJ2-3

CDR3 protein: CASSRGQGLYGYTF
CDR3 DNA: TGTGCCAGCAGTCGGGGACAGGGGCTTTATGGCTACACCTTC
D gene: TRBD1
clone size: few
V gene: TRBV6-5
J gene: TRBJ1-2

CDR3 protein: CASSSTGNTHEQFF
CDR3 DNA: TGTGCCAGCAGCTCAACAGGTAATACCCATGAGCAGTTCTTC
D gene: .
clone size: .
V gene: TRBV5-6
J gene: TRBJ2-1

CDR3 protein: CASRTSDTDTQYF
CDR3 DNA: TGTGCCAGCAGGACTAGCGACACAGATACGCAGTATTTT
D gene: TRBD2
clone size: .
V gene: TRBV5-4
J gene: TRBJ2-3

CDR3 protein: CASSSGGLAGVGDTGELFF
CDR3 DNA: TGTGCCAGTAGTTCGGGGGGACTAGCGGGAGTAGGGGACACCGGGGAGCTGTTTTTT
D gene: TRBD2
clone size: .
V gene: TRBV19
J gene: TRBJ2-2

CDR3 protein: CASGLAGNTIYF
CDR3 DNA: TGTGCCAGCGGTTTGGCTGGAAACACCATATATTTT
D gene: .
clone size: few
V gene: TRBV28
J gene: TRBJ1-3

CDR3 protein: CASSLEGGGVNQPQHF
CDR3 DNA: TGTGCCAGCAGCTTAGAGGGAGGGGGAGTTAATCAGCCCCAGCATTTT
D gene: .
clone size: .
V gene: TRBV7-9
J gene: TRBJ1-5

CDR3 protein: CASSPTRFAYEQYF
CDR3 DNA: TGTGCCAGCTCACCAACCAGGTTTGCCTACGAGCAGTACTTC
D gene: .
clone size: .
V gene: TRBV18
J gene: TRBJ2-7

CDR3 protein: CASSSARTGGGYEQYF
CDR3 DNA: TGTGCCAGCAGCTCCGCTAGGACAGGGGGAGGCTACGAGCAGTACTTC
D gene: TRBD1
clone size: .
V gene: TRBV7-2
J gene: TRBJ2-7

CDR3 protein: CASSLGPPGLGQPQHF
CDR3 DNA: TGTGCCAGCAGCTTGGGGCCCCCAGGGCTGGGTCAGCCCCAGCATTTT
D gene: .
clone size: .
V gene: TRBV5-5
J gene: TRBJ1-5

CDR3 protein: CASSLSATGELFF
CDR3 DNA: TGTGCCAGCAGCTTATCAGCCACCGGGGAGCTGTTTTTT
D gene: .
clone size: .
V gene: TRBV7-2
J gene: TRBJ2-2

CDR3 protein: CAWSKLAGTKGNEQFF
CDR3 DNA: TGTGCCTGGAGTAAGCTAGCTGGGACTAAGGGGAATGAGCAGTTCTTC
D gene: TRBD2
clone size: .
V gene: TRBV30
J gene: TRBJ2-1

CDR3 protein: CASSKLPGVREQYF
CDR3 DNA: TGTGCCAGCAGCAAATTGCCAGGGGTAAGGGAGCAGTACTTC
D gene: .
clone size: .
V gene: TRBV21-1
J gene: TRBJ2-7

CDR3 protein: CASSPHYEQYF
CDR3 DNA: TGTGCCAGCAGCCCCCATTACGAGCAGTACTTC
D gene: .
clone size: .
V gene: TRBV6-5
J gene: TRBJ2-7

CDR3 protein: CASKVGPRDTEAFF
CDR3 DNA: TGCGCCAGCAAAGTGGGGCCGAGAGACACTGAAGCTTTCTTT
D gene: .
clone size: .
V gene: TRBV10-2
J gene: TRBJ1-1

CDR3 protein: CASSYSTRGYEQYF
CDR3 DNA: TGTGCCAGCAGTTACTCGACTAGAGGGTACGAGCAGTACTTC
D gene: .
clone size: .
V gene: TRBV6-5
J gene: TRBJ2-7

CDR3 protein: CASRTGGGWQPQHF
CDR3 DNA: TGTGCCAGCAGAACAGGGGGGGGTTGGCAGCCCCAGCATTTT
D gene: TRBD1
clone size: .
V gene: TRBV11-2
J gene: TRBJ1-5

CDR3 protein: CASSLWTSGQETQYF
CDR3 DNA: TGTGCCAGCAGCTTATGGACTAGCGGACAAGAGACCCAGTACTTC
D gene: TRBD2
clone size: .
V gene: TRBV5-4
J gene: TRBJ2-5

CDR3 protein: CAISSKGQGAGEQYF
CDR3 DNA: TGTGCCATCAGCTCGAAAGGACAGGGGGCGGGCGAGCAGTACTTC
D gene: TRBD1
clone size: .
V gene: TRBV10-3
J gene: TRBJ2-7

CDR3 protein: CASSEVRTGTYGYTF
CDR3 DNA: TGCGCCAGCAGCGAGGTCCGGACGGGGACCTATGGCTACACCTTC
D gene: .
clone size: .
V gene: TRBV5-1
J gene: TRBJ1-2

CDR3 protein: CASSLGQGDRNEQYF
CDR3 DNA: TGTGCCAGCAGCTTGGGCCAGGGGGACCGTAACGAGCAGTACTTC
D gene: TRBD1
clone size: .
V gene: TRBV7-6
J gene: TRBJ2-7

CDR3 protein: CASSGGGGSSYNSPLHF
CDR3 DNA: TGTGCCAGCAGCGGGGGGGGCGGAAGCTCCTATAATTCACCCCTCCACTTT
D gene: .
clone size: .
V gene: TRBV9
J gene: TRBJ1-6

CDR3 protein: CASSSGLVGNEQFF
CDR3 DNA: TGTGCCAGCAGCTCAGGACTAGTGGGCAATGAGCAGTTCTTC
D gene: TRBD2
clone size: .
V gene: TRBV7-2
J gene: TRBJ2-1

CDR3 protein: CAWSDRGNQPQHF
CDR3 DNA: TGTGCCTGGAGTGATAGGGGCAATCAGCCCCAGCATTTT
D gene: .
clone size: few
V gene: TRBV30
J gene: TRBJ1-5

CDR3 protein: CASSQDEGVQHF
CDR3 DNA: TGTGCCAGCAGCCAAGACGAGGGGGTCCAGCATTTT
D gene: .
clone size: .
V gene: TRBV14
J gene: TRBJ1-5

CDR3 protein: CASSPSGISYNEQFF
CDR3 DNA: TGTGCCAGCAGCCCCAGCGGGATCTCCTACAATGAGCAGTTCTTC
D gene: TRBD2
clone size: .
V gene: TRBV9
J gene: TRBJ2-1

CDR3 protein: CASSQHNEQFF
CDR3 DNA: TGTGCCAGCAGCCAGCACAATGAGCAGTTCTTC
D gene: .
clone size: few
V gene: TRBV9
J gene: TRBJ2-1

CDR3 protein: CASSLRDFSYEQYF
CDR3 DNA: TGTGCCAGCAGCTTAAGGGACTTTTCCTACGAGCAGTACTTC
D gene: .
clone size: .
V gene: TRBV7-2
J gene: TRBJ2-7

CDR3 protein: CASSAEYGGNTEAFF
CDR3 DNA: TGTGCCAGCAGTGCCGAATATGGGGGGAACACTGAAGCTTTCTTT
D gene: .
clone size: few
V gene: TRBV2
J gene: TRBJ1-1

CDR3 protein: CASSGRGFPTDEQYF
CDR3 DNA: TGCGCCAGCAGCGGCAGGGGGTTCCCCACCGACGAGCAGTACTTC
D gene: TRBD1
clone size: once
V gene: TRBV5-1
J gene: TRBJ2-7

CDR3 protein: CASSVATGIGELFF
CDR3 DNA: TGTGCCAGCAGCGTAGCTACAGGGATCGGGGAGCTGTTTTTT
D gene: .
clone size: .
V gene: TRBV9
J gene: TRBJ2-2

CDR3 protein: CASSIPRRSSNTEAFF
CDR3 DNA: TGTGCCAGTAGTATTCCCCGTCGGAGCTCGAACACTGAAGCTTTCTTT
D gene: .
clone size: .
V gene: TRBV19
J gene: TRBJ1-1